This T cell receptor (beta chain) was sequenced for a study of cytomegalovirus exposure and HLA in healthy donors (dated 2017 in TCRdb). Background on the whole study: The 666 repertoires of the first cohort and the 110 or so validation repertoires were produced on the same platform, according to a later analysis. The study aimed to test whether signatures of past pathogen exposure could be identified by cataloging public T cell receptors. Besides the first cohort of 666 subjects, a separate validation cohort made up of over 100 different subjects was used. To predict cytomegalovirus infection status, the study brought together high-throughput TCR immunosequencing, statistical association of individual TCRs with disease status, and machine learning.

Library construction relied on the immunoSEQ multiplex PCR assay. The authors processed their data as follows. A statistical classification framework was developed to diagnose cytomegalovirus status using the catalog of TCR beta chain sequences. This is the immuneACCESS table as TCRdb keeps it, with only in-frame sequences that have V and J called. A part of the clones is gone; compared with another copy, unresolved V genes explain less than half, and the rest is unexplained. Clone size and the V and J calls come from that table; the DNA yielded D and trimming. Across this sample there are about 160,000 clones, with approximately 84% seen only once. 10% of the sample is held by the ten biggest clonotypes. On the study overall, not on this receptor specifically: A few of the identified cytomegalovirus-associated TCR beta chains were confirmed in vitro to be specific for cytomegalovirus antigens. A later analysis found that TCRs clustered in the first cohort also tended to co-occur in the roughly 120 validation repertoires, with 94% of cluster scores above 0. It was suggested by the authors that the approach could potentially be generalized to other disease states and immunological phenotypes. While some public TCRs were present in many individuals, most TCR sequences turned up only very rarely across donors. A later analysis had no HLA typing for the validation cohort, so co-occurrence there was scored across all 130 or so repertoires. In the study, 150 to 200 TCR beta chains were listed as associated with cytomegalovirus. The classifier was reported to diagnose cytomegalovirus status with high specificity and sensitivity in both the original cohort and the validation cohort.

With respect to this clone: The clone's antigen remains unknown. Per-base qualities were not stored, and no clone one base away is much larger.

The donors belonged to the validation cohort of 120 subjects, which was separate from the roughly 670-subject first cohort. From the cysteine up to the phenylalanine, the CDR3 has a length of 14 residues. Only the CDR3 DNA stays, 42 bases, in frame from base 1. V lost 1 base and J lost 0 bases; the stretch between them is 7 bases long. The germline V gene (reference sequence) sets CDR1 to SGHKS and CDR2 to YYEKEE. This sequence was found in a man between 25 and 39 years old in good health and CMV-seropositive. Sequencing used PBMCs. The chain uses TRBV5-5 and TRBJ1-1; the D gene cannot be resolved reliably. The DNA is TGTGCCAGCAGCTTGCCGGGAGTGAACACTGAAGCTTTCTTT. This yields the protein CASSLPGVNTEAFF. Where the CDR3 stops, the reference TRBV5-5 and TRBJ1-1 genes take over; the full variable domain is DAGVTQSPTHLIKTRGQQVTLRCSPISGHKSVSWYQQVLGQGPQFIFQYYEKEERGRGNFPDRFSARQFPNYSSELNVNALLLGDSALYLCASSLPGVNTEAFFGQGTRLTVV.